The clone carrying this T cell receptor (beta chain) came up many times. This specimen comes from a study of blood T cells in healthy people across ages. It was with a sample-barcoded 5' primer and a J-beta primer mix that a second PCR of roughly 7 to 12 cycles was run. One entry per CDR3 protein results from TCRdb running MiXCR on the 5' RACE reads. The data show 800,000 to 950,000 distinct CDR3 sequences, 25% to 35% seen once. The CDR3 contains 14 residues. The V segment lost 3 bases and the J segment 6 bases; nucleotides outside the gene matches: 6. CDR1 MNHEY and CDR2 SMNVEV come from the germline V gene (reference sequence). These data were also filed under a second study, of T cells of mothers and their children. That source adds: The second PCR's M1S primer added sample barcodes and 2-4 random nucleotides.

Specimen: blood. This TCR came from a woman between 40 and 50 years old in good health. V and J are TRBV27 and TRBJ2-7, with 9 bases fitting TRBD1. CDR3 in DNA: TGTGCCAGCAGTTTCCTCACGACAGGGGGCGAGCAGTACTTC. Protein product: CASSFLTTGGEQYF.